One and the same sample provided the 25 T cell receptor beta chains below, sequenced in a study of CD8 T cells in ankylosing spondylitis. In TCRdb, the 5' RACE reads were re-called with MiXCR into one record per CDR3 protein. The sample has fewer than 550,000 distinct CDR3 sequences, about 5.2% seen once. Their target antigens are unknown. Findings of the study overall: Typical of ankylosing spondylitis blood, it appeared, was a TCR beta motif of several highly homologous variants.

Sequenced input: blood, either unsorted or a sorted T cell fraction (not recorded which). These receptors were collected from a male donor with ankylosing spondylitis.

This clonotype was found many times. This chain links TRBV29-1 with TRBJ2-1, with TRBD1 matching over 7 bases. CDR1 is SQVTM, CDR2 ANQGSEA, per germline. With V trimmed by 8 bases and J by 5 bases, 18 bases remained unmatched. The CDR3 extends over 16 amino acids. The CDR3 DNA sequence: TGCAGCATTCGTAACCAAACCGGGACAGCTAACAATGAGCAGTTCTTC. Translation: CSIRNQTGTANNEQFF.

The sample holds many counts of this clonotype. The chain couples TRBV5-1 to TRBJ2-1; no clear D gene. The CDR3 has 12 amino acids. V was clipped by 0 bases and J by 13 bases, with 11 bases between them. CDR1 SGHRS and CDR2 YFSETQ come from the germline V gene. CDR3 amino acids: CASSLGGLGQFF. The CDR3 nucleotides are TGCGCCAGCAGCTTGGGGGGTTTAGGACAGTTCTTC.

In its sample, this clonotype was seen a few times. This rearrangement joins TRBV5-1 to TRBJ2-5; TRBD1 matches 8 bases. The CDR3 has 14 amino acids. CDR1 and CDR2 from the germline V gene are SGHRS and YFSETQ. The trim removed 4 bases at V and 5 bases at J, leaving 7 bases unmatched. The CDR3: CASSRQGRGETQYF. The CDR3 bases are TGCGCCAGCAGCCGACAGGGGCGCGGGGAGACCCAGTACTTC. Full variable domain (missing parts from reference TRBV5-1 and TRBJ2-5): KAGVTQTPRYLIKTRGQQVTLSCSPISGHRSVSWYQQTPGQGLQFLFEYFSETQRNKGNFPGRFSGRQFSNSRSEMNVSTLELGDSALYLCASSRQGRGETQYFGPGTRLLVL.

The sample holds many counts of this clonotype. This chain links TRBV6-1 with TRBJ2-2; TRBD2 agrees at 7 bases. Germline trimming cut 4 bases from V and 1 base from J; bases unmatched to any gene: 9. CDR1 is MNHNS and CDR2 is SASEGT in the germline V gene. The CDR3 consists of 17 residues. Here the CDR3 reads CASSALWGGGNTGELFF. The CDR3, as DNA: TGTGCCAGCAGTGCCCTGTGGGGCGGGGGGAACACCGGGGAGCTGTTTTTT.

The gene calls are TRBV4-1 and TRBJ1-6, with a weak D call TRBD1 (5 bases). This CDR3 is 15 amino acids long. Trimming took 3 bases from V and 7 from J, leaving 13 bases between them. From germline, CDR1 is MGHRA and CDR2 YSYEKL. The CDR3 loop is CASSHLRVGNSPLHF. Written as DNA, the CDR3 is TGCGCCAGCAGCCACCTCAGGGTCGGGAATTCACCCCTCCACTTT.

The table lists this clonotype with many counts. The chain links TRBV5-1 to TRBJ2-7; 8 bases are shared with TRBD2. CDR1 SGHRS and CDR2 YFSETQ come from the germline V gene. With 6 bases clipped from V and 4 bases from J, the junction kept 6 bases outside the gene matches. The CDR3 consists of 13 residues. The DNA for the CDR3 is TGCGCCAGCATGGGGAGCGGGAGTTACGAGCAGTACTTC. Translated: CASMGSGSYEQYF.

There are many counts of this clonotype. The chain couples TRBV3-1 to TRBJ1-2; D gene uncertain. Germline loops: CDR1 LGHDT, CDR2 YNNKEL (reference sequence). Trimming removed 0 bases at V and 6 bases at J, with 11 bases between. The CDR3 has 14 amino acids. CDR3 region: CASSQDVLGNGYTF. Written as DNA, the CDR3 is TGTGCCAGCAGCCAAGACGTCCTGGGGAATGGCTACACCTTC.

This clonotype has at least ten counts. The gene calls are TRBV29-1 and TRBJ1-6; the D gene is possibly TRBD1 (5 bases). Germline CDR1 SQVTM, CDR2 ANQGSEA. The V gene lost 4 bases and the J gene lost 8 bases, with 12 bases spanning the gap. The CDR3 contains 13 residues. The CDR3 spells CSVAVEGHSPLHF. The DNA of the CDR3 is TGCAGCGTTGCAGTAGAGGGGCATTCACCCCTCCACTTT.

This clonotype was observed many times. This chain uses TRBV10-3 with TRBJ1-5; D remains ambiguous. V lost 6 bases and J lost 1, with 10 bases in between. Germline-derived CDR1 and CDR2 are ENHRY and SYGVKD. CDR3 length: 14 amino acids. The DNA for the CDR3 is TGTGCCATCAGCGCCGCGGGAAGCAATCAGCCCCAGCATTTT. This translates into CAISAAGSNQPQHF.

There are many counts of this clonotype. CDR3 nucleotide sequence: TGTGCCAGCAGTAAACTAGCGGGTGGAGGGACAGATACGCAGTATTTT. It translates to CASSKLAGGGTDTQYF. The chain uses TRBV6-1 and TRBJ2-3; 9 bases align to TRBD2. V lost 5 bases, J lost 3 bases, and 9 bases stayed unmatched. This CDR3 is 16 amino acids long. Germline assignment: CDR1 MNHNS and CDR2 SASEGT.

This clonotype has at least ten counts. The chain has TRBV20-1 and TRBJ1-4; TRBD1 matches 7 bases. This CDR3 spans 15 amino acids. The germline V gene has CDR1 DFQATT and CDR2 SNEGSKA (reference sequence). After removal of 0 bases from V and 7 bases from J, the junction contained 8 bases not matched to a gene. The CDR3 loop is CSARERGGSSEKLFF. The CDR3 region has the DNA TGCAGTGCTAGAGAGAGAGGGGGCTCTAGTGAAAAACTGTTTTTT.

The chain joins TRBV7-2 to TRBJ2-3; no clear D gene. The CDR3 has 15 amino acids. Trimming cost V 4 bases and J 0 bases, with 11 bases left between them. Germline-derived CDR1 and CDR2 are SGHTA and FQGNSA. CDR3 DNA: TGTGCCAGCAGCTCCACGCGGAGCAGCACAGATACGCAGTATTTT. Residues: CASSSTRSSTDTQYF.

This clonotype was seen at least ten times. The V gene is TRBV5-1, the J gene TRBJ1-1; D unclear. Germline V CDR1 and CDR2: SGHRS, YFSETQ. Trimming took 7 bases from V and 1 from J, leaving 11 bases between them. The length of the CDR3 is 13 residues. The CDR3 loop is CASGSQANTEAFF. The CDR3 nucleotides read TGCGCCAGCGGATCCCAGGCGAACACTGAAGCTTTCTTT.

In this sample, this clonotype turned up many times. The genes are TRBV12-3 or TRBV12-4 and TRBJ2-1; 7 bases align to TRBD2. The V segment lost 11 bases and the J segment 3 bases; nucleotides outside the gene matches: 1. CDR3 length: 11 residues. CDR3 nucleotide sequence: TGTGCCGGCGGGAGCTACAATGAGCAGTTCTTC. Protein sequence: CAGGSYNEQFF.

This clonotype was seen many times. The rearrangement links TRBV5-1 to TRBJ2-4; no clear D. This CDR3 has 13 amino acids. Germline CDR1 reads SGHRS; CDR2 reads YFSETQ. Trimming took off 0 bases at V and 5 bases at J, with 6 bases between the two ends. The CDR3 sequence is CASSLDGQNIQYF. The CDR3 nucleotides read TGCGCCAGCAGCTTGGACGGTCAAAACATTCAGTACTTC.

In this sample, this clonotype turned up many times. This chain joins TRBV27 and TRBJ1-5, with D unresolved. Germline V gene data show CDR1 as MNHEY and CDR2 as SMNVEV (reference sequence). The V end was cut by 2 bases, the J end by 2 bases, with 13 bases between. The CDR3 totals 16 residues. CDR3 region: CASSLGVGKGNQPQHF. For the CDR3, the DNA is TGTGCCAGCAGTTTAGGTGTGGGGAAGGGCAATCAGCCCCAGCATTTT.

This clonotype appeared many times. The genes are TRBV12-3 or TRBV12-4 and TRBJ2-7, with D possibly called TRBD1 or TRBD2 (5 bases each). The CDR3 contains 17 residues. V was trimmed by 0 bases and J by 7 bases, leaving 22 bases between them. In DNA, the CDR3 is TGTGCCAGCAGTTTAGCGCTCGGTACGGGGCCTTTAACGGAGCAGTACTTC. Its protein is CASSLALGTGPLTEQYF.

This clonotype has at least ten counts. Here the CDR3 reads CASRARQGLGNTIYF. The CDR3 DNA is TGTGCCAGCAGGGCCCGGCAGGGTCTTGGAAACACCATATATTTT. V is TRBV27 and J is TRBJ1-3; possible D gene TRBD1, 5 bases. CDR3 size: 15 residues. Germline CDR1 reads MNHEY; CDR2 reads SMNVEV (reference sequence). The V end was cut by 6 bases, the J end by 3 bases, with 15 bases between.

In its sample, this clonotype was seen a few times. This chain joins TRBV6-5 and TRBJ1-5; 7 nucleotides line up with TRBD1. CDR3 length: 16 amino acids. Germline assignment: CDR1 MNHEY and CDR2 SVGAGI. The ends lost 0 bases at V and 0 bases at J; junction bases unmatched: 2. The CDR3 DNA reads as TGTGCCAGCAGTTACTCGACAGGGTATAGCAATCAGCCCCAGCATTTT. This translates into CASSYSTGYSNQPQHF.

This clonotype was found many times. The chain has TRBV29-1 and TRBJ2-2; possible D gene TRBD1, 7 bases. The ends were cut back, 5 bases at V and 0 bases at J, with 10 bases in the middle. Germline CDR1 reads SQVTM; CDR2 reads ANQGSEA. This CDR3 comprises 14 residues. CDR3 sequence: CSVSGGPNTGELFF. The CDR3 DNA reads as TGCAGCGTTTCAGGGGGGCCGAACACCGGGGAGCTGTTTTTT.

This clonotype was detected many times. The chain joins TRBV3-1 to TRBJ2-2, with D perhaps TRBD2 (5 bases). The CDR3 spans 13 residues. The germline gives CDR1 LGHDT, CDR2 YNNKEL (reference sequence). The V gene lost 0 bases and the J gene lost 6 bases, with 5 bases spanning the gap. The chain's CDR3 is CASSQERAGELFF. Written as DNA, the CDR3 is TGTGCCAGCAGCCAAGAGAGGGCCGGGGAGCTGTTTTTT. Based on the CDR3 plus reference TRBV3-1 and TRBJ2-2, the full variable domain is DTAVSQTPKYLVTQMGNDKSIKCEQNLGHDTMYWYKQDSKKFLKIMFSYNNKELIINETVPNRFSPKSPDKAHLNLHINSLELGDSAVYFCASSQERAGELFFGEGSRLTVL.

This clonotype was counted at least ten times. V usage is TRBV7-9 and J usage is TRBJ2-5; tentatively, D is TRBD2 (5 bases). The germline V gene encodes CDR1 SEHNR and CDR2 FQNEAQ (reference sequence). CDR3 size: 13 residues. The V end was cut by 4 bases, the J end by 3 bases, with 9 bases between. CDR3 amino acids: CASSYSVEETQYF. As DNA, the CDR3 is TGTGCCAGCAGCTATAGCGTGGAAGAGACCCAGTACTTC.

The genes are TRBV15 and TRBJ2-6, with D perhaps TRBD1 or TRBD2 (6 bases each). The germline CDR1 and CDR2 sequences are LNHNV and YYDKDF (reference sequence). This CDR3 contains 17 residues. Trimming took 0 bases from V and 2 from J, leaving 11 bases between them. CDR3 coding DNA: TGTGCCACCAGCAGAGACAGGGGAGGAACTGGGGCCAACGTCCTGACTTTC. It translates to CATSRDRGGTGANVLTF.

The CDR3 coding sequence is TGTGCCAGCAGCTTCGAGGTAGGGAAATGGGAGCAGTACTTC. Translation: CASSFEVGKWEQYF. This chain joins TRBV7-9 and TRBJ2-7; D is unresolved. CDR3 size: 14 residues. V gave up 3 bases and J gave up 7 bases, with 16 bases separating them. Germline loops: CDR1 SEHNR, CDR2 FQNEAQ (reference sequence).

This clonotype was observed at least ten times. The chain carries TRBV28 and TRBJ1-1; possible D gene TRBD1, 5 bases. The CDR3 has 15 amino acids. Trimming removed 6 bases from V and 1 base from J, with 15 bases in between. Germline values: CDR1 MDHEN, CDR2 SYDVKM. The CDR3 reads CASSLWGSTNTEAFF. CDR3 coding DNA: TGTGCCAGCAGCCTTTGGGGCAGCACGAACACTGAAGCTTTCTTT.